These 32 T cell receptor beta chains were all obtained from the same sample, sequenced in a study of a mutant IDH1 vaccine in newly diagnosed glioma. Libraries were prepared by immunoSEQ multiplex PCR; TCRdb keeps only in-frame clonotypes and omits some of them. The sample consists of about 48,000 clones, 65% to 85% of them appearing once. Time point given: week 35, safety follow-up. Every single dose of the vaccine, 300 ug of mutant IDH1 20-mer peptide, came with topical imiquimod. These receptors have no known antigen. This material consisted of PBMCs, taken from a glioma patient whose treatment included an IDH1 peptide vaccine. These receptors all come from a man aged 40-55 years with glioma.

The V call is TRBV5-5, the J call TRBJ1-1; no clear D. The CDR3 totals 16 residues. Germline V gives CDR1 SGHKS, CDR2 YYEKEE (reference sequence). V gave up 0 bases and J gave up 2 bases, with 14 bases separating them. The CDR3 DNA reads as TGTGCCAGCAGCTTGGCGAATTTCCCACCCAACACTGAAGCTTTCTTT. Translated: CASSLANFPPNTEAFF.

This clone is labeled medium-sized. The CDR3 bases are TGTGCCAGCAGCCCGGTCGGGGTTCAAGAGACCCAGTACTTC. Its protein product is CASSPVGVQETQYF. The rearrangement links TRBV13 to TRBJ2-5, with D perhaps matching TRBD2 (5 bases). The V gene's germline CDR1 is PRHDT and CDR2 FYEKMQ (reference sequence). The CDR3 is made up of 14 amino acids. The germline V and J ends were trimmed by 5 bases and 2 bases, with 12 bases remaining between them. The full variable domain, rest sourced from reference TRBV13 and TRBJ2-5, is AAGVIQSPRHLIKEKRETATLKCYPIPRHDTVYWYQQGPGQDPQFLISFYEKMQSDKGSIPDRFSAQQFSDYHSELNMSSLELGDSALYFCASSPVGVQETQYFGPGTRLLVL.

This clone appeared once. The chain has TRBV27 and TRBJ2-2; D not resolved. Per the germline V gene, CDR1 is MNHEY and CDR2 is SMNVEV (reference sequence). V lost 3 bases and J lost 4, with 3 bases in between. The CDR3 sequence is 12 residues long. The CDR3 sequence: CASSFGTGELFF. CDR3 nucleotides: TGTGCCAGCAGTTTCGGCACCGGGGAGCTGTTTTTT.

The chain combines TRBV27 with TRBJ2-5; the match to TRBD2 covers 12 bases. Germline V gives CDR1 MNHEY, CDR2 SMNVEV (reference sequence). J was trimmed by 2 bases and V by 8 bases; bases with no gene match: 3. The CDR3 is 14 amino acids. The CDR3 reads CASGGLAGQETQYF. For the CDR3, the DNA is TGTGCCAGCGGGGGACTAGCGGGTCAAGAGACCCAGTACTTC.

V gene TRBV2 combines with J gene TRBJ2-7, with D uncertain. CDR1 is SNHLY, CDR2 FYNNEI, per germline. The CDR3 is made up of 11 amino acids. V gave up 6 bases and J gave up 3 bases, with 6 bases separating them. The chain's CDR3 is CASRSIYEQYF. The CDR3 nucleotides read TGTGCCAGCAGAAGCATCTACGAGCAGTACTTC.

The chain couples TRBV11-2 to TRBJ1-4; no clear D gene. Germline V gene sequence: CDR1 SGHAT, CDR2 FQNNGV. V was pared by 4 bases and J by 8 bases, with 14 bases between. The CDR3 is made up of 14 amino acids. The CDR3 bases are TGTGCCAGCAGCTGGAGAGTAGGTCGGGAAAAACTGTTTTTT. It specifies CASSWRVGREKLFF.

The genes are TRBV15 and TRBJ2-5, with 7 bases fitting TRBD2. The CDR3 totals 14 residues. The germline V gene encodes CDR1 LNHNV and CDR2 YYDKDF (reference sequence). J gave up 6 bases and V 3 bases, and 7 bases lay outside the gene matches. The CDR3, as DNA: TGTGCCACCAGCAGTGGGAGGGCCGGTAAGACCCAGTACTTC. Translation: CATSSGRAGKTQYF.

The chain combines TRBV2 with TRBJ1-1; the match to TRBD1 covers 8 bases. Losses at the gene ends were 3 bases for V and 11 bases for J; bases not matched to a gene: 8. The CDR3 is made up of 13 amino acids. From germline, CDR1 is SNHLY and CDR2 FYNNEI. The CDR3, as DNA: TGTGCCAGCAGTGAGACCGGACAGGGCGAGGCTTTCTTT. Protein product: CASSETGQGEAFF.

This chain connects TRBV30 to TRBJ1-5, with a weak D call TRBD1 (6 bases). The V gene lost 0 bases and the J gene lost 2 bases, with 11 bases spanning the gap. The CDR3 loop spans 15 amino acids. Germline-derived CDR1 and CDR2 are GTSNPN and SVGIG (reference sequence). In DNA, the CDR3 is TGTGCCTGGAGTGTACCGGGGGCGGGCAATCAGCCCCAGCATTTT. As protein: CAWSVPGAGNQPQHF.

The J gene is TRBJ1-1, the V gene TRBV19; D is perhaps TRBD1 (5 bases). CDR1 LNHDA and CDR2 SQIVND come from the germline V gene (reference sequence). The V end was cut by 5 bases, the J end by 6 bases, with 16 bases between. The CDR3 runs 14 residues. This CDR3 is CASSVFREVAEAFF. The DNA for the CDR3 is TGTGCCAGTAGTGTATTCAGGGAGGTGGCTGAAGCTTTCTTT.

The chain combines TRBV9 with TRBJ1-1; 9 bases match TRBD1. This CDR3 spans 14 amino acids. The ends lost 3 bases at V and 4 bases at J; junction bases unmatched: 4. CDR1 SGDLS and CDR2 YYNGEE come from the germline V gene. The CDR3, as DNA: TGTGCCAGCAGCGGACAGGGGGTTGTCACTGAAGCTTTCTTT. This encodes CASSGQGVVTEAFF.

The rearrangement links TRBV4-1 to TRBJ2-5, with D perhaps TRBD1 (5 bases). CDR3 length equals 13 residues. In germline, CDR1 is MGHRA, CDR2 YSYEKL. The V end was cut by 4 bases, the J end by 2 bases, with 8 bases between. CDR3 loop: CASSPRQQETQYF. The CDR3 bases are TGCGCCAGCAGCCCCCGACAGCAAGAGACCCAGTACTTC.

The chain recombines TRBV5-4 with TRBJ1-6, with D hard to call. Trimming pared 0 bases from V and 7 bases from J, leaving 11 bases between. The CDR3 sequence is 15 residues long. CDR1 SGHNT and CDR2 YYREEE come from the germline V gene (reference sequence). The CDR3 DNA reads as TGTGCCAGCAGCTTGGCCTGGGGAGCGAATTCACCCCTCCACTTT. The encoded protein is CASSLAWGANSPLHF. The entire variable domain, with the rest obtained from reference TRBV5-4 and TRBJ1-6, is as follows: ETGVTQSPTHLIKTRGQQVTLRCSSQSGHNTVSWYQQALGQGPQFIFQYYREEENGRGNFPPRFSGLQFPNYSSELNVNALELDDSALYLCASSLAWGANSPLHFGNGTRLTVT.

The V call is TRBV15, the J call TRBJ2-2, with D unresolved. CDR1 is LNHNV and CDR2 is YYDKDF in the germline V gene (reference sequence). The CDR3 has 16 residues. V gave up 0 bases and J gave up 7 bases, with 15 bases separating them. The CDR3 DNA follows: TGTGCCACCAGCAGAGAGTCTTTCGGGCTCCGCGGGGAGCTGTTTTTT. It translates to CATSRESFGLRGELFF.

The DNA for the CDR3 is TGTGCCACCAGCAGGGGAGGGGGGAACACCGGGGAGCTGTTTTTT. Translation: CATSRGGGNTGELFF. The chain couples TRBV15 to TRBJ2-2; D possibly corresponds to TRBD2 (7 bases). The germline V gene encodes CDR1 LNHNV and CDR2 YYDKDF (reference sequence). The CDR3 spans 15 residues. Trimming took 3 bases from V and 1 from J, leaving 9 bases between them.

V and J are TRBV4-2 and TRBJ2-1; D ambiguous. The CDR3 is 14 amino acids. CDR1 and CDR2 from the germline V gene are LGHNA and YNFKEQ. The V end was cut by 0 bases, the J end by 3 bases, with 6 bases between. CDR3 bases: TGTGCCAGCAGCCAAGATAAGGTCTACAATGAGCAGTTCTTC. This translates into CASSQDKVYNEQFF.

The rearrangement joins TRBV27 to TRBJ2-7; TRBD1 matches 8 bases. Trimming took 9 bases from V and 7 from J; bases not matched to a gene: 8. Germline CDR1 is MNHEY and CDR2 is SMNVEV (reference sequence). The CDR3 totals 12 residues. CDR3 in amino acids: CASADRVSEQYF. CDR3 in DNA: TGTGCCAGTGCGGACAGGGTGAGTGAGCAGTACTTC.

The V and J genes are TRBV5-1 and TRBJ2-1, with 8 bases fitting TRBD2. With 3 bases clipped from V and 2 bases from J, the junction kept 7 bases outside the gene matches. This CDR3 spans 16 amino acids. Looked up from germline, CDR1 is SGHRS and CDR2 is YFSETQ. Here the CDR3 DNA reads TGCGCCAGCAGCTCTGCTTACGGGGGGGCCTACAATGAGCAGTTCTTC. Translated, it gives CASSSAYGGAYNEQFF.

The rearrangement uses TRBV19 and TRBJ1-1; D ambiguous. V lost 5 bases, J lost 1 base, and 14 bases lay in between. The CDR3 runs 15 residues. Germline assignment: CDR1 LNHDA and CDR2 SQIVND (reference sequence). In DNA form, the CDR3 reads TGTGCCAGTAGTTCCAAAGCAACATCGAACACTGAAGCTTTCTTT. Encoded protein: CASSSKATSNTEAFF.

This sequence joins TRBV6-5 and TRBJ2-7; 11 positions match TRBD2. CDR1 and CDR2 (germline): MNHEY, SVGAGI. The V gene end was trimmed by 6 bases and the J gene end by 1 base; junction bases not matched to a gene: 5. This CDR3 contains 15 residues. The CDR3 nucleotides are TGTGCCAGCAGGGGGGGGACTAGCGGATCCTACGAGCAGTACTTC. Its protein product is CASRGGTSGSYEQYF.

The rearrangement joins TRBV30 to TRBJ1-3; 8 bases are a match to TRBD1. Per germline, CDR1 GTSNPN and CDR2 SVGIG (reference sequence). Losses at the gene ends were 8 bases for V and 6 bases for J; bases not matched to a gene: 12. The CDR3 contains 14 residues. CDR3 nucleotides: TGTGCCACCTCCACCGACAGGGGAGTAAACACCATATATTTT. It specifies CATSTDRGVNTIYF.

V and J are TRBV19 and TRBJ2-3; D tentatively reads TRBD1 or TRBD2 (6 bases each). With 7 bases removed from V and 2 bases from J, the gap between germline ends came to 13 bases. The CDR3 is 14 amino acids. Germline V gene lookup returns CDR1 LNHDA and CDR2 SQIVND (reference sequence). CDR3 in DNA: TGTGCCAGTAAACCTCGGGGGCCCACAGATACGCAGTATTTT. This translates into CASKPRGPTDTQYF.

In DNA, the CDR3 is TGCGCCAGCAGCCCTAGGGGAGGGGATGGCTACACCTTC. This translates into CASSPRGGDGYTF. The gene calls are TRBV5-1 and TRBJ1-2; D may be TRBD1 (5 bases). Looked up from germline, CDR1 is SGHRS and CDR2 is YFSETQ. CDR3 size: 13 residues. V lost 4 bases and J lost 6, with 13 bases in between.

V is TRBV6-5 and J is TRBJ2-7, with D perhaps TRBD2 (5 bases). The CDR3 contains 11 residues. Between the trimmed V and J ends, which lost 4 bases and 10 bases, there was a span of 11 bases. Looked up from germline, CDR1 is MNHEY and CDR2 is SVGAGI. CDR3: CASSSWEKQYF. The CDR3 DNA is TGTGCCAGCAGTTCCTGGGAGAAACAGTACTTC.

The chain uses TRBV29-1 and TRBJ2-1; the D is unclear. Trimming shortened V by 7 bases and J by 6 bases, and 10 bases separated the two germline ends. Per germline, CDR1 SQVTM and CDR2 ANQGSEA. The CDR3 runs to 11 residues. CDR3 nucleotides: TGCAGCGCACGAAGTCCCAATGAGCAGTTCTTC. Amino acids: CSARSPNEQFF.

CDR3 DNA sequence: TGTGCCTCCTCGGGGGCAGGGGATCAGCCCCAGCATTTT. Its protein is CASSGAGDQPQHF. This rearrangement joins TRBV18 to TRBJ1-5; a weak D match, TRBD1 (6 bases). From germline, CDR1 is KGHSH and CDR2 LQKENI. This CDR3 comprises 13 residues. V gave up 11 bases and J gave up 5 bases, with 16 bases separating them.

This rearrangement joins TRBV5-1 to TRBJ1-1; tentative D call: TRBD1 (6 bases). The germline V gene has CDR1 SGHRS and CDR2 YFSETQ. The length of the CDR3 is 15 residues. Between the trimmed V and J ends, which lost 0 bases and 5 bases, there was a span of 14 bases. The CDR3 DNA sequence: TGCGCCAGCAGCTTGGTGGGGGCGCCGGGGACTGAAGCTTTCTTT. Its protein product is CASSLVGAPGTEAFF.

This chain joins TRBV23-1 and TRBJ1-6; no reliable D call. TRBV23-1 is sorted into the ORF group, with uncertain function. The CDR3 spans 17 residues. V was clipped by 0 bases and J by 0 bases, with 9 bases between them. The CDR3 reads CASSQSGGSSYNSPLHF. The CDR3 region has the DNA TGCGCCAGCAGTCAATCGGGAGGAAGCTCCTATAATTCACCCCTCCACTTT.

CDR3 in amino acids: CASSPDFWHEQYF. The CDR3 coding sequence is TGTGCCAGCTCACCCGACTTTTGGCACGAGCAGTACTTC. This chain links TRBV18 with TRBJ2-7; D ambiguous. V lost 3 bases, J lost 5 bases, and 11 bases lay in between. Germline values: CDR1 KGHSH, CDR2 LQKENI. The CDR3 extends over 13 amino acids. The full variable domain, in which reference TRBV18 and TRBJ2-7 provide the parts outside the CDR3, is NAGVMQNPRHLVRRRGQEARLRCSPMKGHSHVYWYRQLPEEGLKFMVYLQKENIIDESGMPKERFSAEFPKEGPSILRIQQVVRGDSAAYFCASSPDFWHEQYFGPGTRLTVT.

The chain employs TRBV19 and TRBJ1-4, with TRBD1 as a possible D gene (6 bases). This CDR3 contains 13 residues. In germline, CDR1 is LNHDA, CDR2 SQIVND (reference sequence). The V end lost 6 bases, the J end lost 11 bases, and 16 bases lay between the germline ends. In nucleotides, the CDR3 is TGTGCCAGTAGCACCTTGGACAGTAGGAAACTGTTTTTT. Protein sequence: CASSTLDSRKLFF.

The chain recombines TRBV7-9 with TRBJ1-2; 9 bases line up with TRBD1. The V gene's germline CDR1 is SEHNR and CDR2 FQNEAQ (reference sequence). This CDR3 comprises 17 residues. J was trimmed by 1 base and V by 4 bases; bases with no gene match: 10. The CDR3 DNA follows: TGTGCCAGCAGCTCCATGGACAGGGGCTTACTTAACTATGGCTACACCTTC. It is translated as CASSSMDRGLLNYGYTF.

There are a few counts of this clone. The chain employs TRBV7-2 and TRBJ2-2; 10 bases are shared with TRBD2. The J segment lost 5 bases and the V segment lost 2 bases, leaving 11 bases of the junction unmatched. CDR1 and CDR2 from the germline V gene are SGHTA and FQGNSA. This CDR3 has 18 residues. CDR3: CASSLYPSGGAGTGELFF. The CDR3 region has the DNA TGTGCCAGCAGCTTATATCCAAGCGGGGGGGCCGGAACCGGGGAGCTGTTTTTT.